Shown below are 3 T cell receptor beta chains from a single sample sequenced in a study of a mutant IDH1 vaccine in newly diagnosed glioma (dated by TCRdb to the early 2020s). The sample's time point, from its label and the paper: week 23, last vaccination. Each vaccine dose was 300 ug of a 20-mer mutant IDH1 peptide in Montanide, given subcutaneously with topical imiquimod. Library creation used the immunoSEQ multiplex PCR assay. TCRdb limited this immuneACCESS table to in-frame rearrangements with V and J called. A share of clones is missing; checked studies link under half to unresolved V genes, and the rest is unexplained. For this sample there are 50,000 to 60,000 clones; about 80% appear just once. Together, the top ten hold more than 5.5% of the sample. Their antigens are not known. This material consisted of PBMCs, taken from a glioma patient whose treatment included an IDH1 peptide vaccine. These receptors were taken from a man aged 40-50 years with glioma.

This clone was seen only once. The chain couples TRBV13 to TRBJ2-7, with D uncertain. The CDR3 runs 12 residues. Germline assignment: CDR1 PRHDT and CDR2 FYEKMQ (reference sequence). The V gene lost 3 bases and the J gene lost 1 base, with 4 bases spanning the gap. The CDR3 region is CASSLGSYEQYF. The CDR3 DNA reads TGTGCCAGCAGCTTGGGTTCCTACGAGCAGTACTTC.

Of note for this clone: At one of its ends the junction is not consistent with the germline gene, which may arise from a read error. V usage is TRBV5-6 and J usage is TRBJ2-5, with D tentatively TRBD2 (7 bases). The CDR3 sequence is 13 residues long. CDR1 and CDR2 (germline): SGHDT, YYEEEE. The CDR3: CASSLGLGGAWYF. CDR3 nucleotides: TGTGCCAGCAGTTTGGGGTTAGGGGGGGCCTGGTACTTC.

CDR3: CASSYSLHEQFF. CDR3 DNA sequence: TGTGCCAGCAGTTACAGCCTTCATGAGCAGTTCTTC. This rearrangement joins TRBV6-5 to TRBJ2-1, with no clear D. The CDR3 is made up of 12 amino acids. V lost 2 bases and J lost 8, with 7 bases in between. Germline V gene data show CDR1 as MNHEY and CDR2 as SVGAGI.